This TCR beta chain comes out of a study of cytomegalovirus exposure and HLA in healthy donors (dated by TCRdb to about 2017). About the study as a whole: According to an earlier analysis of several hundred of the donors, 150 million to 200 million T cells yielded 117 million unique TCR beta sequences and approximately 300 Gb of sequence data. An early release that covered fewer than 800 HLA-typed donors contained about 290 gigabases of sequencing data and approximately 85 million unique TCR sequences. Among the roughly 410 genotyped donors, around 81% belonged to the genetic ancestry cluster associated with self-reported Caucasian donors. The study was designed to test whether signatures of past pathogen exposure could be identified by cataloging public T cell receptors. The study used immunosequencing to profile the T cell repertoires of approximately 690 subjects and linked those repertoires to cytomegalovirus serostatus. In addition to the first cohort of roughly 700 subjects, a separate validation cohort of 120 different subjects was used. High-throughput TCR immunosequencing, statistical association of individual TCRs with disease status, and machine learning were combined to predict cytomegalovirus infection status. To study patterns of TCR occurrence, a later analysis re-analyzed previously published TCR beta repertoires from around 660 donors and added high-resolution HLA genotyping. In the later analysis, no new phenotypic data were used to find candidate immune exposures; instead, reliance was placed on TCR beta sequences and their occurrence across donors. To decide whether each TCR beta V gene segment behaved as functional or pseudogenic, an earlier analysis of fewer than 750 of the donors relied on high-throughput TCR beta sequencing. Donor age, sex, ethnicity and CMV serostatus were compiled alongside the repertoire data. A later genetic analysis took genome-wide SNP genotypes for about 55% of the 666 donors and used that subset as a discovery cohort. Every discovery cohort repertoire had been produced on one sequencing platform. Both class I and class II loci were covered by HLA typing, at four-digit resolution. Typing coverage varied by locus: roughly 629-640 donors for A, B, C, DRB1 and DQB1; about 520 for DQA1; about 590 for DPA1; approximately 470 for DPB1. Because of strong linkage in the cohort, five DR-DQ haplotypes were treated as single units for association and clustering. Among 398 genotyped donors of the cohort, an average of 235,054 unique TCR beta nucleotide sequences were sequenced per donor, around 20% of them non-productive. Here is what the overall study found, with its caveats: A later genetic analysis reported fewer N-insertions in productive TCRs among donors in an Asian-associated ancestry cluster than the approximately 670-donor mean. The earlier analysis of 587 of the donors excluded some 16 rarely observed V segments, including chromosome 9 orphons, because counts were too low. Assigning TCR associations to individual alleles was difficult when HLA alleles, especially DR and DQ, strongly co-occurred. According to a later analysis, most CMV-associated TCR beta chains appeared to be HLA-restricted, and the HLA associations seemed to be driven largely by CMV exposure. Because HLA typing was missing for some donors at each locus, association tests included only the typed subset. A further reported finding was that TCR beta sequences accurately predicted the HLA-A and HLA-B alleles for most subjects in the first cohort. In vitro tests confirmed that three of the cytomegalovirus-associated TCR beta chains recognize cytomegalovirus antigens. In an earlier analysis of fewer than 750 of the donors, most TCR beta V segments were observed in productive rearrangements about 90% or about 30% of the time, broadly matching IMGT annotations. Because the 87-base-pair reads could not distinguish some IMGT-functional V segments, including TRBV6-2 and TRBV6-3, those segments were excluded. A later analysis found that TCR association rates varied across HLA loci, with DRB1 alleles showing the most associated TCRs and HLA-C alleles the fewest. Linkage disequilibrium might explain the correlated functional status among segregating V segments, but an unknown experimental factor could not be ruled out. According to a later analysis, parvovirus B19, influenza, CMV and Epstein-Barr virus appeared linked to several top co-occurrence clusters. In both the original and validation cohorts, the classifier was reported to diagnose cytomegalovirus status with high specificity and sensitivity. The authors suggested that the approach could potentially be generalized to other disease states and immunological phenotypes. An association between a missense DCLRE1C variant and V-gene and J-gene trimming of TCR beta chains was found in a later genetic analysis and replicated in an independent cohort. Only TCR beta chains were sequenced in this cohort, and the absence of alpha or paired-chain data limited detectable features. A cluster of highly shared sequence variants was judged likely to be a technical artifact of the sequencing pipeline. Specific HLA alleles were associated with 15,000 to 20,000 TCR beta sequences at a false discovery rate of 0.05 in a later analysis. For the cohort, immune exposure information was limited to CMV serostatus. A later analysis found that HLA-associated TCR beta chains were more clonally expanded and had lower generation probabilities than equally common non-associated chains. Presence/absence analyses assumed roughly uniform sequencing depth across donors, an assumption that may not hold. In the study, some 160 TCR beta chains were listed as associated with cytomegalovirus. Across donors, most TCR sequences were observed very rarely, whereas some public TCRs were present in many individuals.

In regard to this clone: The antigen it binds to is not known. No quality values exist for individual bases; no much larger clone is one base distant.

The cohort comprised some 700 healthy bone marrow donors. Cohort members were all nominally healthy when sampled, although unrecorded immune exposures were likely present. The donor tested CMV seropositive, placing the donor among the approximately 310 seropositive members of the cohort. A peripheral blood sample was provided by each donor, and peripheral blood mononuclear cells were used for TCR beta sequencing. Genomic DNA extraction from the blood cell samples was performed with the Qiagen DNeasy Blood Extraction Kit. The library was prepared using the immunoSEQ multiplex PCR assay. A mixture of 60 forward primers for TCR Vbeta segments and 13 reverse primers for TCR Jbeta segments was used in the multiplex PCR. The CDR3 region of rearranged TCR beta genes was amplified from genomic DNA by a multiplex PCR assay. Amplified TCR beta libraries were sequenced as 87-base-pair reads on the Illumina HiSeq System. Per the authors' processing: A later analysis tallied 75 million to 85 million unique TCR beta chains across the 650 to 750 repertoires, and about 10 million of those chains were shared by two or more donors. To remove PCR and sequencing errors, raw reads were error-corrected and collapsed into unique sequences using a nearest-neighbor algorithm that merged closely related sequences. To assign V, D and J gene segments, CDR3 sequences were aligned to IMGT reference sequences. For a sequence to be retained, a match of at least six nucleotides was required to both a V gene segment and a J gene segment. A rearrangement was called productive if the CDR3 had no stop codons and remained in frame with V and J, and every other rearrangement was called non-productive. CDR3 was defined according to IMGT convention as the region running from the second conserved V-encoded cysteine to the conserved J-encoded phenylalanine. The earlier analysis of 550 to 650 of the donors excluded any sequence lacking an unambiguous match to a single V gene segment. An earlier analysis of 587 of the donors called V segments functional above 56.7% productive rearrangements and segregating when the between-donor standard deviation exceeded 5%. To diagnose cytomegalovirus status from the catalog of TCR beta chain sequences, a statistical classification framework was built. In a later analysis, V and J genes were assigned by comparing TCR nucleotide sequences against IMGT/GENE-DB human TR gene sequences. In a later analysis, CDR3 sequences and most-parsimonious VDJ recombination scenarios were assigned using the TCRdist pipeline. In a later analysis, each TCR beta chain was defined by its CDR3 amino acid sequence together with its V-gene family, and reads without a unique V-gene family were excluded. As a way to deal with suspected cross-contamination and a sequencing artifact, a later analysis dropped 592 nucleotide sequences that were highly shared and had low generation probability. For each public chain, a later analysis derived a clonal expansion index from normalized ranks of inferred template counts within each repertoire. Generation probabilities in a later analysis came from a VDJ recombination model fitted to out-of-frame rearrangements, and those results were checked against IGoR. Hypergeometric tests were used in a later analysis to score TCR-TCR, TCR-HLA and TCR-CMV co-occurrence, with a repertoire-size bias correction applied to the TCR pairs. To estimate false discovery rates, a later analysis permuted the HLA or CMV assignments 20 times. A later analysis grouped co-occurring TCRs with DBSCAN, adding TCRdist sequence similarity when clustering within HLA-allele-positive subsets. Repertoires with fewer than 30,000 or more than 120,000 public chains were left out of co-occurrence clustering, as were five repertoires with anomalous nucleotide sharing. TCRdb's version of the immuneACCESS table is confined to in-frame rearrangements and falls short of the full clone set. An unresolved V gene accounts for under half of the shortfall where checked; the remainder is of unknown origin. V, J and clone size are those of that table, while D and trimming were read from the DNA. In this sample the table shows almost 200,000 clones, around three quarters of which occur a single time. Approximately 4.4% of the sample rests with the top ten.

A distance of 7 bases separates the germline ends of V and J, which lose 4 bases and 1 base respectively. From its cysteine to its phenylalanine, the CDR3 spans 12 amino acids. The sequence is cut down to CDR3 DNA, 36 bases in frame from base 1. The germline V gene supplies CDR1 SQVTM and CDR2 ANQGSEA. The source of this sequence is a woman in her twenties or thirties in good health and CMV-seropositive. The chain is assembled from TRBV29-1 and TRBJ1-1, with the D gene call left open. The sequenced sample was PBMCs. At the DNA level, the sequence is TGCAGCGTTGTGCGGTCGAACACTGAAGCTTTCTTT. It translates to CSVVRSNTEAFF.